The 8 T cell receptor beta chains in this list originate from one sample, sequenced in a study of radiotherapy plus CTLA-4 blockade in lung cancer (dated by TCRdb to 2017 to 2018). Receptor amplification or capture employed the immunoSEQ multiplex PCR assay. TCRdb obtained this table from immuneACCESS and retained in-frame rearrangements with V and J assigned. These tables miss some clones; where compared with another copy, unresolved V genes account for less than half of the shortfall, and the remainder is unexplained. This sample lists about 97,000 clones; approximately 75% were detected once. The top ten clones comprise approximately 2.8% of the sample. The sequencing here drew on peripheral blood, taken from a patient treated with radiotherapy plus ipilimumab. Receptors originate from a human donor with non-small cell lung cancer who had a partial response to radiotherapy plus ipilimumab. Some clones in this sample may be carry-over from other donors' samples.

The chain employs TRBV5-3 and TRBJ2-2; D is possibly TRBD1 (6 bases). TRBV5-3 is an open reading frame, and its role is uncertain. The CDR3 spans 20 residues. The ends were cut back, 2 bases at V and 0 bases at J, with 23 bases in the middle. Written as DNA, the CDR3 is TGTGCCAGAAGCTTTGGCCTGAACAGGGTGAGCGGCCCGAACACCGGGGAGCTGTTTTTT. Residues: CARSFGLNRVSGPNTGELFF.

The chain recombines TRBV4-3 with TRBJ2-3; 10 nucleotides match TRBD2. CDR1 and CDR2 from the germline V gene are LGHNA and YSLEER. The V segment lost 0 bases and the J segment 5 bases; nucleotides outside the gene matches: 2. CDR3 length equals 15 residues. CDR3 sequence (DNA): TGCGCCAGCAGCCAAGAAGAGCGGGGGGGAGATACGCAGTATTTT. Protein sequence: CASSQEERGGDTQYF.

This chain joins TRBV29-1 and TRBJ1-5; 7 bases agree with TRBD1. The CDR3 loop spans 12 amino acids. Per germline, CDR1 SQVTM and CDR2 ANQGSEA. Trimming at V came to 7 bases and at J to 3 bases, leaving 3 bases not matched to a gene. CDR3 DNA sequence: TGCAGCGCCGGACAGGCCAATCAGCCCCAGCATTTT. Protein product: CSAGQANQPQHF.

V and J are TRBV5-4 and TRBJ2-3; 10 bases line up with TRBD2. This CDR3 contains 16 residues. Germline V gene lookup returns CDR1 SGHNT and CDR2 YYREEE (reference sequence). V gave up 0 bases and J gave up 3 bases; unmatched junction bases: 4. The CDR3 sequence is CASSLGSGGWTDTQYF. The CDR3 DNA reads TGTGCCAGCAGCTTGGGTAGCGGGGGGTGGACAGATACGCAGTATTTT.

This chain connects TRBV2 to TRBJ2-5, with 10 bases lining up with TRBD2. V shed 6 bases, J shed 5 bases, and the junction held 9 bases outside the gene matches. Germline V lookup: CDR1 SNHLY, CDR2 FYNNEI. This CDR3 region has 15 residues. CDR3 DNA: TGTGCCAGCAGCCCCCTAGCGGGAGTCGGGGAGACCCAGTACTTC. This codes for CASSPLAGVGETQYF. Variable domain in full (rest from reference TRBV2 and TRBJ2-5): EPEVTQTPSHQVTQMGQEVILRCVPISNHLYFYWYRQILGQKVEFLVSFYNNEISEKSEIFDDQFSVERPDGSNFTLKIRSTKLEDSAMYFCASSPLAGVGETQYFGPGTRLLVL.

This chain links TRBV7-8 with TRBJ2-1; D unclear. V lost 5 bases, J lost 3 bases, and 11 bases lay in between. Germline V gene data show CDR1 as SGHVS and CDR2 as FQNEAQ. The CDR3 is made up of 14 amino acids. In DNA form, the CDR3 reads TGTGCCAGCAGCCTGGCGGAGCTCTACAATGAGCAGTTCTTC. This sequence encodes CASSLAELYNEQFF.

The chain is built from TRBV14 and TRBJ2-2; possibly TRBD1 for D (6 bases). Germline CDR1 is SGHDN and CDR2 is FVKESK. The ends were cut back, 3 bases at V and 4 bases at J, with 15 bases in the middle. This CDR3 contains 16 residues. The CDR3 region has the DNA TGTGCCAGCAGCCATCTGGGGGCGGACCGCACCGGGGAGCTGTTTTTT. This encodes CASSHLGADRTGELFF. Combining the CDR3 with reference TRBV14 and TRBJ2-2 gives the whole variable domain EAGVTQFPSHSVIEKGQTVTLRCDPISGHDNLYWYRRVMGKEIKFLLHFVKESKQDESGMPNNRFLAERTGGTYSTLKVQPAELEDSGVYFCASSHLGADRTGELFFGEGSRLTVL.

The chain is built from TRBV2 and TRBJ1-4, with 8 bases that match TRBD1. V lost 10 bases and J lost 7; bases outside the gene matches: 5. The CDR3 totals 12 residues. The germline V gene has CDR1 SNHLY and CDR2 FYNNEI. The CDR3 DNA follows: TGTGCCATAACAGGGGGTAGTGAAAAACTGTTTTTT. It is translated as CAITGGSEKLFF.